This TCR beta chain was sequenced in a study of blood T cell repertoires in COVID-19. At the level of the study: Collection of acute and convalescent COVID-19 samples took place in the United States, Italy and Spain. The analysed material was cDNA or gDNA that came from T cells, B-cell-depleted T cells, or PBMCs.

Patients in Seattle were enrolled during active infection, then followed longitudinally. Between the trimmed V and J ends, which lost 4 bases and 6 bases, there was a span of 22 bases. Germline V gene sequence: CDR1 SGHDT, CDR2 YYEEEE. This CDR3 region has 16 residues. Study processing details: Researchers report that nucleated cell counts were estimated from reference gene primer amplification. The data were produced by immunoSEQ multiplex PCR, yet TCRdb's version contains in-frame clones alone and is incomplete. V and J calls and clone size follow that table, whereas D and trimming were derived from the DNA. The sample yields about 370,000 clones, more than 70% seen once.

The sequence was obtained from a woman aged 25 to 39 with COVID-19, enrolled during active disease. The specimen was peripheral blood. The V call is TRBV5-6, the J call TRBJ1-1; weak D call: TRBD1 (5 bases). The CDR3: CASSPNAGGGLAEAFF. The CDR3 region has the DNA TGTGCCAGCAGCCCCAACGCCGGGGGAGGGTTGGCTGAAGCTTTCTTT.